This TCR beta chain emerged from a study of blood T cell repertoires in COVID-19 (TCRdb year 2020). With regard to the full study: Samples covering the acute and convalescent phases of COVID-19 were provided by collaborators in the United States, Italy and Spain. Subjects who had been exposed to COVID-19, were actively infected with it, or had recovered from it provided the deeply sampled blood TCRbeta repertoires that made up the dataset. The repertoires were released in a freely available public database meant as a resource for research on the immune response to SARS-CoV-2. A de-identified subject ID, COVID-19 status, age in years and sex were almost always included in the sample metadata. Samples were obtained from the ongoing ImmuneRACE study (first 160 participants) and from about 1,300 subjects provided by 6 global collaborators. Where available, HLA class I and class II types were obtained from metadata supplied by the sample provider rather than from assay-based typing. The prospective study material was composed of cDNA or gDNA derived from T cells, B-cell-depleted T cells, or PBMCs.

The paper's findings and limits, for the study overall: Clinical and demographic metadata were provided uncurated, with the amount varying by source and participant.

According to the germline V gene (reference sequence), CDR1 reads SGHKS and CDR2 reads YYEKEE. The CDR3 spans 15 residues, from the cysteine through the phenylalanine. Of all the DNA, just the CDR3 is kept, 45 bases in frame from base 1. Trimmed from V: 2 bases; trimmed from J: 6 bases; junction bases lacking a gene match: 7. TCRbeta CDR3 regions were amplified from genomic DNA using the immunoSEQ Assay, a bias-controlled multiplex PCR. As for the authors' bioinformatics: Nucleated cell counts per sample were estimated from amplification of reference gene primers within the assay. Sequence reads were collapsed and filtered to measure the absolute abundance of every unique TCRbeta CDR3 rearrangement. For each sample, productive Simpson clonality was calculated as the square root of Simpson's diversity index across productive rearrangements. TCRdb retrieved this table from immuneACCESS and kept in-frame rearrangements only. Not all clones are present; in checked studies, unresolved V genes account for under half, and no reason is known for the remainder. V, J and clone size derive from that table, while D and trimming were established from the DNA sequence. This sample has about 140,000 clones in its table, and over 75% of those were observed once. The leading ten clones occupy roughly a tenth of the sample.

About this clone itself: Its cognate antigen has yet to be identified. No per-base quality is available; no much larger clone lies one base away.

Each collaborating institution followed its own protocols to collect whole blood in K2EDTA tubes. For TCRbeta analysis, collaborator samples were shipped as frozen whole blood, as isolated PBMCs, or as DNA extracted from either sample type. Input material: peripheral blood. This TCR came from a man in his sixties with active or convalescent COVID-19. The chain couples TRBV5-5 to TRBJ2-1; TRBD2 agrees with 8 junctional bases. The bases read TGTGCCAGCAGCTTCGGAGCGGGAGAAGGCAATGAGCAGTTCTTC. Its amino acids are CASSFGAGEGNEQFF.